Below are 4 T cell receptor beta chains sequenced from a single sample in a study of T cell responses to AZD1222 COVID-19 vaccine. Clones were sequenced by immunoSEQ multiplex PCR, and TCRdb holds only the in-frame ones, with some missing. The table records approximately 140,000 clones, about 93% of them present only once. The sequenced sample was peripheral blood, obtained 28 days after the second AZD1222 dose. All receptors come from an adult who received the AZD1222 COVID-19 vaccine.

The chain uses TRBV27 and TRBJ2-5; 9 bases map to TRBD2. Germline values: CDR1 MNHEY, CDR2 SMNVEV (reference sequence). V gave up 5 bases and J gave up 5 bases; unmatched junction bases: 6. CDR3 length: 14 residues. The CDR3 loop is CASSRGGGEETQYF. The CDR3 DNA sequence: TGTGCCAGCAGTCGAGGCGGGGGGGAGGAGACCCAGTACTTC.

The rearrangement uses TRBV11-3 and TRBJ2-5; no firm D call. The CDR3 extends over 15 amino acids. Trimming took 5 bases from V and 4 from J, leaving 17 bases between them. From germline, CDR1 is SGHNT and CDR2 YENEEA. The CDR3, as DNA: TGTGCCAGCAGCCCCGGAGCTACGCCGGGAGAGACCCAGTACTTC. Translation gives CASSPGATPGETQYF.

This clone was observed a handful of times. CDR3 in amino acids: CASSPRGPTNEKLFF. CDR3 in DNA: TGTGCCAGCAGCCCCAGGGGGCCGACTAATGAAAAACTGTTTTTT. The chain has TRBV7-2 and TRBJ1-4; 8 nucleotides align to TRBD1. The CDR3 loop spans 15 amino acids. The V segment lost 5 bases and the J segment 2 bases; nucleotides outside the gene matches: 4. Germline V gene sequence: CDR1 SGHTA, CDR2 FQGNSA.

V and J are TRBV5-1 and TRBJ1-1; 8 bases align to TRBD1. This CDR3 contains 14 residues. With 6 bases clipped from V and 7 bases from J, the junction kept 11 bases outside the gene matches. The germline V gene encodes CDR1 SGHRS and CDR2 YFSETQ. CDR3 coding DNA: TGCGCCAGCAACTTCCGGGACAGGCTGAATGAAGCTTTCTTT. Protein: CASNFRDRLNEAFF.